Shown below are 4 T cell receptor beta chains from a single sample sequenced in a study of control samples from healthy donors and cancer patients (dated by TCRdb to about 2020). Library preparation was by the immunoSEQ multiplex PCR assay. Sourced from immuneACCESS, this table was stored by TCRdb with only in-frame sequences that have V and J called. A share of the clones is absent; for the studies checked, an unresolved V gene accounts for under half, and the remainder has no known explanation. The sample table records 120,000 or so clones; more than 70% of these occur just once. About 2.9% of the sample belongs to the ten largest clones. Sequenced sample: blood. Receptor source: a man aged 55 to 69 in good health.

The chain is built from TRBV6-5 and TRBJ1-2; D possibly corresponds to TRBD1 (6 bases). The CDR3 contains 14 residues. Trimming removed 0 bases at V and 13 bases at J, with 18 bases between. The germline V gene encodes CDR1 MNHEY and CDR2 SVGAGI. The chain's CDR3 is CASSYSRTDLRGTF. The DNA of the CDR3 is TGTGCCAGCAGTTACTCGAGGACAGACTTAAGAGGCACCTTC.

The gene calls are TRBV15 and TRBJ1-6, with a tentative D call TRBD1 (5 bases). Trimming shortened V by 5 bases and J by 9 bases, and 17 bases separated the two germline ends. Germline V CDR1 and CDR2: LNHNV, YYDKDF (reference sequence). The CDR3 covers 15 residues. The CDR3 region has the DNA TGTGCCACCAGCTCAGTCCAATATAGGGGTTCACCCCTCCACTTT. This gives the protein CATSSVQYRGSPLHF.

The rearrangement links TRBV7-6 to TRBJ2-3, with TRBD2 identical over 7 bases. This CDR3 has 17 residues. The V gene end was trimmed by 2 bases and the J gene end by 1 base; junction bases not matched to a gene: 9. Germline V gene data show CDR1 as SGHVS and CDR2 as FNYEAQ. For the CDR3, the DNA is TGTGCCAGCAGCTTATCGACTAGCTTGGGTGGCACAGATACGCAGTATTTT. Translation gives CASSLSTSLGGTDTQYF.

The chain recombines TRBV27 with TRBJ1-2, with D possibly TRBD1 on 6 matching bases. In germline, CDR1 is MNHEY, CDR2 SMNVEV (reference sequence). This CDR3 contains 13 residues. V lost 2 bases and J lost 5, with 9 bases in between. In DNA form, the CDR3 reads TGTGCCAGCAGTTTAGAGACAGGATATGGCTACACCTTC. Translating it yields CASSLETGYGYTF.